This T cell receptor beta chain was observed in a study of T cell changes during pregnancy in multiple sclerosis. The protocol was immunoSEQ multiplex PCR, while the TCRdb copy is restricted to in-frame clones and leaves out a portion. The sample shows approximately 130,000 clones, about 95% of them seen only once. V was clipped by 1 base and J by 3 bases, with 15 bases between them. The CDR3 loop spans 17 amino acids. Germline V CDR1 and CDR2: MGHDK, SYGVNS. The TCR was taken from a female donor with multiple sclerosis, enrolled in a pregnancy study. The rearrangement links TRBV25-1 to TRBJ2-2, with TRBD1 as a possible D gene (6 bases). Here the sequenced sample was peripheral blood, taken after pregnancy. This chain's CDR3 is CASSELRGSSDTGELFF. CDR3 DNA: TGTGCCAGCAGTGAATTGAGGGGGAGTTCGGACACCGGGGAGCTGTTTTTT.